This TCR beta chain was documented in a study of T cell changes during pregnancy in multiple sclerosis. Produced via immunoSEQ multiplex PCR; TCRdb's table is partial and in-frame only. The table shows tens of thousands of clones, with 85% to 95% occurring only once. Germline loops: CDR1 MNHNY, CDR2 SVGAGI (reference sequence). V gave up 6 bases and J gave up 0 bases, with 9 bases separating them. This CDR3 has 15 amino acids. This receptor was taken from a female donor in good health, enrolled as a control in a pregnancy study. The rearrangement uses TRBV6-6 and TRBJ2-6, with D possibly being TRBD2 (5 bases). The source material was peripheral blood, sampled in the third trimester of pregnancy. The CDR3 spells CASRHGNSGANVLTF. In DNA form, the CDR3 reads TGTGCCAGCAGGCACGGGAACTCTGGGGCCAACGTCCTGACTTTC.